The entry below describes one T cell receptor (beta chain). This sample is drawn from a study of PD-1 blockade in classical Hodgkin lymphoma. TCRdb's copy holds only in-frame clones and misses some; the assay was immunoSEQ multiplex PCR. The table includes roughly 10,000 clones, around 72% detected once. Autologous stem cell transplantation was followed by relapse in every patient, and brentuximab vedotin exposure varied. This CDR3 region has 16 residues. The germline gives CDR1 SGHNT, CDR2 YENEEA. The V gene lost 5 bases and the J gene lost 2 bases, with 18 bases spanning the gap. The input for sequencing was peripheral blood mononuclear cells (PBMCs), taken at baseline. V usage is TRBV11-3 and J usage is TRBJ1-1; weak D call: TRBD1 (5 bases). This TCR was sampled from a human donor with classical Hodgkin lymphoma. The CDR3 loop reads CASSPGEGARNTEAFF. The CDR3 DNA sequence: TGTGCCAGCAGCCCGGGGGAAGGGGCCAGAAACACTGAAGCTTTCTTT.